One sample yielded the 18 T cell receptor beta chains listed below, sequenced in a study of graft-versus-host responses after intestinal transplantation. The method was immunoSEQ multiplex PCR; TCRdb's version includes in-frame clones alone and lacks a portion of them. The sample yields some 93,000 clones, over 75% seen once. No cognate antigen is known for these TCRs. The sequencing used unstimulated CD8+ T cells sorted from spleen or lymph node cells, collected before intestinal transplant. These receptors were taken from a human donor who received an intestinal transplant.

The V call is TRBV1, the J call TRBJ2-7; TRBD1 is the table's D call and was not checked against the DNA. TRBV1 is given as a pseudogene. The CDR3 consists of 16 residues. The CDR3 nucleotides are TGCACCAGTAGCCTAGCCGGGGGACAGGCGTCCTACGAGCAGTACTTC. Encoded protein: CTSSLAGGQASYEQYF.

The count of this clone is one. The CDR3 coding sequence is TGTGCCAGTAGTCCTCAGGGTTACACTGAAGCTTTCTTT. Protein product: CASSPQGYTEAFF. The chain employs TRBV19 and TRBJ1-1, with D perhaps matching TRBD1 (5 bases). CDR3 length equals 13 residues. Germline assignment: CDR1 LNHDA and CDR2 SQIVND (reference sequence). Trimming cost V 5 bases and J 3 bases, with 10 bases left between them.

V is TRBV6-1 and J is TRBJ1-5, with D hard to call. The germline CDR1 and CDR2 sequences are MNHNS and SASEGT. This CDR3 region has 15 residues. The V end lost 7 bases, the J end lost 0 bases, and 13 bases lay between the germline ends. Written as DNA, the CDR3 is TGTGCCAGCATACCCCGGGTAGATAGCAATCAGCCCCAGCATTTT. It encodes CASIPRVDSNQPQHF.

The rearrangement uses TRBV5-4 and TRBJ1-3; 9 bases align to TRBD1. This CDR3 has 17 residues. Germline lookup yields CDR1 SGHNT and CDR2 YYREEE (reference sequence). V shed 2 bases and J 0 bases; nucleotides not matched to a gene: 6. The CDR3 bases are TGTGCCAGCAGCTTCCTGGGACAGGGCTACTCTGGAAACACCATATATTTT. Amino acid sequence: CASSFLGQGYSGNTIYF.

V gene TRBV4-3 combines with J gene TRBJ1-1, with D possibly TRBD1 on 5 matching bases. V was shortened by 0 bases and J by 5 bases, with 10 bases between the two germline ends. In germline, CDR1 is LGHNA, CDR2 YSLEER. The CDR3 spans 14 residues. The CDR3 loop is CASSQERGWTEAFF. CDR3 DNA: TGCGCCAGCAGCCAAGAACGGGGGTGGACTGAAGCTTTCTTT.

V gene TRBV15 combines with J gene TRBJ1-5; D remains unclear. Germline V gene sequence: CDR1 LNHNV, CDR2 YYDKDF (reference sequence). The CDR3 spans 15 residues. V lost 0 bases, J lost 4 bases, and 10 bases lay in between. The CDR3 here is CATSRDSSLNQPQHF. CDR3 nucleotide sequence: TGTGCCACCAGCAGAGATAGTAGTCTTAATCAGCCCCAGCATTTT.

This clone showed up just a few times. This chain links TRBV28 with TRBJ1-6; possibly TRBD1 for D (5 bases). V dropped 5 bases and J dropped 6 bases, with 17 bases sitting between them. CDR1 and CDR2 from the germline V gene are MDHEN and SYDVKM. The CDR3 loop spans 16 amino acids. CDR3 in amino acids: CASSPDTLGGNSPLHF. CDR3 nucleotides: TGTGCCAGCAGTCCGGACACTTTGGGGGGTAATTCACCCCTCCACTTT.

The CDR3 reads CASSSLRGGRDTEQYF. CDR3 coding DNA: TGCGCCAGCAGCTCGCTGAGGGGCGGGAGAGATACCGAGCAGTACTTC. The rearrangement links TRBV5-1 to TRBJ2-7; 7 bases agree with TRBD2. Germline-derived CDR1 and CDR2 are SGHRS and YFSETQ. V lost 3 bases and J lost 6; bases outside the gene matches: 15. The CDR3 contains 16 residues.

This chain links TRBV19 with TRBJ1-5; no definite D call. Germline V CDR1 and CDR2: LNHDA, SQIVND (reference sequence). The CDR3 loop spans 16 amino acids. V was trimmed by 7 bases and J by 1 base, leaving 17 bases between them. The CDR3 protein is CASNRQAEWSNQPQHF. The DNA of the CDR3 is TGTGCCAGTAATCGCCAAGCCGAGTGGAGCAATCAGCCCCAGCATTTT. Full variable domain (missing parts from reference TRBV19 and TRBJ1-5): DGGITQSPKYLFRKEGQNVTLSCEQNLNHDAMYWYRQDPGQGLRLIYYSQIVNDFQKGDIAEGYSVSREKKESFPLTVTSAQKNPTAFYLCASNRQAEWSNQPQHFGDGTRLSIL.

This chain links TRBV5-1 with TRBJ1-2, with 7 bases fitting TRBD1. The CDR3 spans 16 residues. The ends lost 0 bases at V and 3 bases at J; junction bases unmatched: 8. Per germline, CDR1 SGHRS and CDR2 YFSETQ. This CDR3 reads CASSLEPGTVYYGYTF. The CDR3, as DNA: TGCGCCAGCAGCTTGGAGCCCGGGACAGTCTACTATGGCTACACCTTC.

This clone appeared a few times. The chain combines TRBV30 with TRBJ2-1; 7 nucleotides agree with TRBD1. This CDR3 contains 12 residues. The trim removed 1 base at V and 12 bases at J, leaving 6 bases unmatched. CDR1 and CDR2 from the germline V gene are GTSNPN and SVGIG (reference sequence). CDR3 region: CAWSELSGGQFF. CDR3 DNA sequence: TGTGCCTGGAGTGAGTTATCAGGGGGGCAGTTCTTC.

The rearrangement joins TRBV11-2 to TRBJ2-7; 10 positions match TRBD1. Unmatched junction bases numbered 2, after V lost 1 base and J lost 2 bases. The CDR3 runs to 15 residues. The germline CDR1 and CDR2 sequences are SGHAT and FQNNGV. CDR3 in amino acids: CASSLGTGGAYEQYF. The CDR3 DNA reads TGTGCCAGCAGCTTAGGGACAGGGGGTGCCTACGAGCAGTACTTC.

The rearrangement joins TRBV15 to TRBJ1-1; D is uncertain. V was pared by 1 base and J by 7 bases, with 10 bases between. Germline V gives CDR1 LNHNV, CDR2 YYDKDF (reference sequence). The CDR3 runs 13 residues. The CDR3 protein is CATSRVRRDEAFF. The DNA of the CDR3 is TGTGCCACCAGCAGAGTGCGCCGGGATGAAGCTTTCTTT.

The rearrangement joins TRBV7-9 to TRBJ2-7; D perhaps matches TRBD1 (6 bases). Germline CDR1 reads SEHNR; CDR2 reads FQNEAQ (reference sequence). V was shortened by 5 bases and J by 5 bases, with 13 bases between the two germline ends. CDR3 length: 13 amino acids. The CDR3 sequence is CASSAGPGDEQYF. The CDR3, as DNA: TGTGCCAGCAGCGCCGGCCCAGGGGACGAGCAGTACTTC.

This clone was observed a handful of times. V gene TRBV2 combines with J gene TRBJ1-2; D is uncertain. From germline, CDR1 is SNHLY and CDR2 FYNNEI. This CDR3 comprises 13 residues. The germline V and J ends were trimmed by 4 bases and 3 bases, with 9 bases remaining between them. The CDR3, as DNA: TGTGCCAGCAGTGTGGCTTACGACTATGGCTACACCTTC. It yields the protein CASSVAYDYGYTF.

This chain links TRBV2 with TRBJ2-7, with 8 bases that match TRBD1. Trimming at V came to 3 bases and at J to 0 bases, leaving 4 bases not matched to a gene. Germline loops: CDR1 SNHLY, CDR2 FYNNEI. CDR3 length: 15 amino acids. CDR3 region: CASSDGTGISYEQYF. DNA of the CDR3: TGTGCCAGCAGTGACGGGACAGGCATCTCCTACGAGCAGTACTTC.

The V gene is TRBV11-2, the J gene TRBJ2-7; tentatively, D is TRBD1 (5 bases). With 1 base removed from V and 3 bases from J, the gap between germline ends came to 10 bases. Germline CDR1 reads SGHAT; CDR2 reads FQNNGV. The CDR3 spans 14 residues. The CDR3 nucleotides read TGTGCCAGCAGCTTAGGAACAGGCCGCTACGAGCAGTACTTC. Translated, it gives CASSLGTGRYEQYF.

This chain joins TRBV28 and TRBJ1-3; D not resolved. This CDR3 has 14 amino acids. The V gene lost 6 bases and the J gene lost 0 bases, with 9 bases spanning the gap. Germline V gene data show CDR1 as MDHEN and CDR2 as SYDVKM. Here the CDR3 DNA reads TGTGCCAGCAGCCTACAGTTCTCTGGAAACACCATATATTTT. As protein: CASSLQFSGNTIYF.